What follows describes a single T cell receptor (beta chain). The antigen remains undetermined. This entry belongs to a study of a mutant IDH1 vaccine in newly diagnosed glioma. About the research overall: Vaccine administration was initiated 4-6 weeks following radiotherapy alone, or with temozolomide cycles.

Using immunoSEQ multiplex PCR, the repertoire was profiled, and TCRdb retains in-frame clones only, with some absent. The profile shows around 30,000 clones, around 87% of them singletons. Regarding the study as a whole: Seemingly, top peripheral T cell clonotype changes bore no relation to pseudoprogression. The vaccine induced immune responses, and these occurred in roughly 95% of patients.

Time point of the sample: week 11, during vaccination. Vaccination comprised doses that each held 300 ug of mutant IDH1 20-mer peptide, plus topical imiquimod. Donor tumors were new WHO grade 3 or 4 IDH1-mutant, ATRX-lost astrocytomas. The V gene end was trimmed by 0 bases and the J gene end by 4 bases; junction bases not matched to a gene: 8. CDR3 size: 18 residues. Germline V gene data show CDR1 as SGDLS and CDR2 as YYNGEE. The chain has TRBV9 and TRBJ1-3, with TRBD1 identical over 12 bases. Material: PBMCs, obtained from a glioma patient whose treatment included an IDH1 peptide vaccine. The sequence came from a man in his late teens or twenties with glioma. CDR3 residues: CASSVDRWDRGLGNTIYF. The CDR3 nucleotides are TGTGCCAGCAGCGTAGATCGGTGGGACAGGGGGCTAGGAAACACCATATATTTT.